These 2 T cell receptor beta chains were sequenced from one sample in a study of blood T cells in healthy people across ages. It was with a sample-barcoded 5' primer and a J-beta primer mix that a second PCR of about 6 to 12 cycles was run. TCRdb re-called the 5' RACE reads through MiXCR, storing one row per CDR3 protein. The sample holds more than 1 million distinct CDR3 sequences; 35% to 50% are singletons and the top ten take under 20%. The material sequenced was blood. These receptors were taken from an older woman in good health.

The chain joins TRBV20-1 to TRBJ2-1; no firm D call. The length of the CDR3 is 11 residues. V was shortened by 2 bases and J by 9 bases, with 8 bases between the two germline ends. Looked up from germline, CDR1 is DFQATT and CDR2 is SNEGSKA (reference sequence). The CDR3 sequence: CSARSVGEQFF. Here the CDR3 DNA reads TGCAGTGCTAGATCGGTGGGTGAGCAGTTCTTC.

The CDR3 loop is CASSFRGGVRRAGELFF. In DNA form, the CDR3 reads TGTGCCAGCAGCTTTAGGGGCGGGGTGAGGAGGGCCGGGGAGCTGTTTTTT. The chain has TRBV12-3 or TRBV12-4 and TRBJ2-2, with D tentatively TRBD2 (6 bases). Trimming cost V 6 bases and J 6 bases, with 23 bases left between them. The CDR3 has 17 amino acids.